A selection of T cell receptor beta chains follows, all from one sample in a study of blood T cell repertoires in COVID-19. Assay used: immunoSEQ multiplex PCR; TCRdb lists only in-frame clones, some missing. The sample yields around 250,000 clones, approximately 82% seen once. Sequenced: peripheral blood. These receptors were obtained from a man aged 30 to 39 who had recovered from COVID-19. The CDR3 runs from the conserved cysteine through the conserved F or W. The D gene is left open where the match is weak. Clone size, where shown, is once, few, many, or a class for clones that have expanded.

CAISESTSGGAGETQYF	TGTGCCATCAGTGAATCCACTAGCGGGGGGGCCGGAGAGACCCAGTACTTC	TRBD2	TRBV10-3	.	TRBJ2-5
CASGLAGGPYEQYF	TGCGCCAGCGGACTAGCGGGGGGACCCTACGAGCAGTACTTC	TRBD2	TRBV5-1	once	TRBJ2-7
CASNNPGLDTGELFF	TGTGCCAGCAATAACCCCGGACTAGATACCGGGGAGCTGTTTTTT	TRBD2	TRBV2	.	TRBJ2-2
CASSRDSSGNTIYF	TGCGCCAGCAGCCGGGACAGCTCTGGAAACACCATATATTTT	TRBD1	TRBV5-1	.	TRBJ1-3
CASSLRGQTNEKLFF	TGTGCCAGCAGCCTCAGGGGACAGACTAATGAAAAACTGTTTTTT	TRBD1	TRBV11-2	.	TRBJ1-4
CASSLRFQGTGGNTIYF	TGTGCCAGCAGCTTGAGATTTCAGGGAACTGGCGGAAACACCATATATTTT	.	TRBV11-2	.	TRBJ1-3
CATKFRGYNEQFF	TGTGCCACAAAGTTCCGGGGTTACAATGAGCAGTTCTTC	.	TRBV6-5	once	TRBJ2-1
CASSPTSGDNEQFF	TGTGCCAGCAGTCCGACTAGTGGGGATAATGAGCAGTTCTTC	.	TRBV5-4	.	TRBJ2-1
CASSVVGLSSNEQFF	TGTGCCAGCAGCGTAGTAGGACTCTCCTCAAATGAGCAGTTCTTC	.	TRBV9	.	TRBJ2-1
CSASESGGTEAFF	TGCAGTGCTAGTGAGTCGGGAGGGACTGAAGCTTTCTTT	.	TRBV20-1	.	TRBJ1-1
CASKRTGGGLGYSPLHF	TGTGCCAGCAAAAGGACAGGAGGAGGTCTCGGATACAGTCCCCTCCACTTT	TRBD1	TRBV19	.	TRBJ1-6
CASSLARTGGGLGRTQYF	TGTGCCAGCAGCTTAGCCCGGACAGGGGGAGGATTGGGCAGGACCCAGTACTTC	TRBD1	TRBV11-2	.	TRBJ2-5
CASSSQVADYGYTF	TGTGCCAGCAGCTCCCAGGTGGCTGATTATGGCTACACCTTC	.	TRBV6-5	.	TRBJ1-2
CASSPQGETQYF	TGTGCCAGCTCACCACAGGGGGAGACCCAGTACTTC	.	TRBV18	.	TRBJ2-5
CASTPDRNSSPLHF	TGTGCCAGCACCCCGGACAGAAACTCTTCACCCCTCCACTTT	.	TRBV5-5	.	TRBJ1-6
CASSPQPGLAGSGELFF	TGTGCCAGCTCACCGCAGCCGGGACTAGCGGGTAGCGGGGAGCTGTTTTTT	TRBD2	TRBV18	.	TRBJ2-2
CASSRQFDPTGETQYF	TGTGCCAGCAGCAGACAGTTCGACCCAACCGGAGAGACCCAGTACTTC	.	TRBV7-9	once	TRBJ2-5
CASRPVGREIYGYTF	TGTGCCAGCCGCCCAGTGGGCCGGGAGATCTATGGCTACACCTTC	.	TRBV2	.	TRBJ1-2
CASSYAPDRGGSPLHF	TGTGCCAGCAGTTACGCGCCGGACAGGGGAGGGTCACCCCTCCACTTT	TRBD1	TRBV6-6	few	TRBJ1-6
CASSPIGGAVTYEQYF	TGTGCCAGCAGCCCGATCGGGGGAGCGGTGACCTACGAGCAGTACTTC	.	TRBV11-2	.	TRBJ2-7
CASSRQGLTDTQYF	TGTGCCAGCAGCCGACAGGGGTTAACAGATACGCAGTATTTT	TRBD1	TRBV7-9	.	TRBJ2-3
CATSRERGQLNEKLFF	TGTGCCACCAGCAGAGAAAGAGGACAGCTTAATGAAAAACTGTTTTTT	.	TRBV15	.	TRBJ1-4
CASSQGVTGGGTDTQYF	TGCGCCAGCAGCCAAGGTGTGACCGGGGGGGGAACAGATACGCAGTATTTT	TRBD2	TRBV4-1	once	TRBJ2-3
CASSRTGLWGPNSPLHF	TGTGCCAGCAGCCGAACAGGGCTATGGGGACCAAATTCACCCCTCCACTTT	.	TRBV11-2	.	TRBJ1-6
CASSYRGREGSPLHF	TGTGCCAGCAGTTACAGGGGTCGGGAAGGCTCACCCCTCCACTTT	TRBD1	TRBV3-1/TRBV3-2	.	TRBJ1-6
CASSLGSPFGELFF	TGTGCCAGCAGCTTGGGTTCCCCCTTCGGGGAGCTGTTTTTT	.	TRBV5-6	.	TRBJ2-2
CASSMDRSRNTGELFF	TGCGCCAGCAGCATGGACAGGTCAAGAAACACCGGGGAGCTGTTTTTT	TRBD1	TRBV5-1	.	TRBJ2-2
CASSSGTGGLVF	TGTGCCAGCAGCTCCGGGACAGGGGGTTTAGTCTTC	TRBD1	TRBV12-3/TRBV12-4	once	TRBJ1-2
CASDLGTAYSNQPQHF	TGTGCTAGCGACCTCGGGACAGCGTATAGCAATCAGCCCCAGCATTTT	TRBD1	TRBV28	once	TRBJ1-5
CASSTPDRDYTSTDTQYF	TGTGCCAGCAGTACCCCCGACCGGGACTACACTAGCACAGATACGCAGTATTTT	TRBD2	TRBV6-2/TRBV6-3	.	TRBJ2-3
CADGVFPQETQYF	TGTGCCGACGGGGTTTTCCCTCAAGAGACCCAGTACTTC	.	TRBV2	.	TRBJ2-5
CASRGTGNTGELFF	TGTGCCAGCCGGGGGACAGGGAACACCGGGGAGCTGTTTTTT	TRBD1	TRBV6-5	.	TRBJ2-2
CAISTGTDEEKLFF	TGTGCCATCAGTACCGGGACAGATGAGGAAAAACTGTTTTTT	TRBD1	TRBV10-3	.	TRBJ1-4
CASSQDLSSPGNTIYF	TGTGCCAGCAGCCAAGATCTCTCCAGTCCTGGAAACACCATATATTTT	.	TRBV3-1/TRBV3-2	.	TRBJ1-3
CASSQDRNQPQHF	TGCGCCAGCAGCCAAGATAGAAATCAGCCCCAGCATTTT	.	TRBV4-1	few	TRBJ1-5
CATSGLGGGRDTQYF	TGTGCCACCAGCGGGTTGGGGGGGGGCAGGGATACGCAGTATTTT	.	TRBV15	.	TRBJ2-3
CASSPRQTGELFF	TGTGCCAGCAGCCCTCGACAGACCGGGGAGCTGTTTTTT	.	TRBV14	.	TRBJ2-2
CASSQQPIQGMDSPLHF	TGTGCCAGCAGCCAGCAACCTATACAGGGGATGGATTCACCCCTCCACTTT	TRBD1	TRBV4-2	.	TRBJ1-6
CASSSVGELFF	TGTGCCAGCAGCTCCGTAGGGGAGCTGTTTTTT	.	TRBV7-6	.	TRBJ2-2
CASSEFKRGGYTF	TGTGCCAGCAGTGAATTCAAAAGGGGTGGCTACACCTTC	.	TRBV2	.	TRBJ1-2
CASSPRRGGIQYF	TGTGCCAGTAGTCCTCGGAGGGGGGGGATTCAGTACTTC	.	TRBV19	once	TRBJ2-4